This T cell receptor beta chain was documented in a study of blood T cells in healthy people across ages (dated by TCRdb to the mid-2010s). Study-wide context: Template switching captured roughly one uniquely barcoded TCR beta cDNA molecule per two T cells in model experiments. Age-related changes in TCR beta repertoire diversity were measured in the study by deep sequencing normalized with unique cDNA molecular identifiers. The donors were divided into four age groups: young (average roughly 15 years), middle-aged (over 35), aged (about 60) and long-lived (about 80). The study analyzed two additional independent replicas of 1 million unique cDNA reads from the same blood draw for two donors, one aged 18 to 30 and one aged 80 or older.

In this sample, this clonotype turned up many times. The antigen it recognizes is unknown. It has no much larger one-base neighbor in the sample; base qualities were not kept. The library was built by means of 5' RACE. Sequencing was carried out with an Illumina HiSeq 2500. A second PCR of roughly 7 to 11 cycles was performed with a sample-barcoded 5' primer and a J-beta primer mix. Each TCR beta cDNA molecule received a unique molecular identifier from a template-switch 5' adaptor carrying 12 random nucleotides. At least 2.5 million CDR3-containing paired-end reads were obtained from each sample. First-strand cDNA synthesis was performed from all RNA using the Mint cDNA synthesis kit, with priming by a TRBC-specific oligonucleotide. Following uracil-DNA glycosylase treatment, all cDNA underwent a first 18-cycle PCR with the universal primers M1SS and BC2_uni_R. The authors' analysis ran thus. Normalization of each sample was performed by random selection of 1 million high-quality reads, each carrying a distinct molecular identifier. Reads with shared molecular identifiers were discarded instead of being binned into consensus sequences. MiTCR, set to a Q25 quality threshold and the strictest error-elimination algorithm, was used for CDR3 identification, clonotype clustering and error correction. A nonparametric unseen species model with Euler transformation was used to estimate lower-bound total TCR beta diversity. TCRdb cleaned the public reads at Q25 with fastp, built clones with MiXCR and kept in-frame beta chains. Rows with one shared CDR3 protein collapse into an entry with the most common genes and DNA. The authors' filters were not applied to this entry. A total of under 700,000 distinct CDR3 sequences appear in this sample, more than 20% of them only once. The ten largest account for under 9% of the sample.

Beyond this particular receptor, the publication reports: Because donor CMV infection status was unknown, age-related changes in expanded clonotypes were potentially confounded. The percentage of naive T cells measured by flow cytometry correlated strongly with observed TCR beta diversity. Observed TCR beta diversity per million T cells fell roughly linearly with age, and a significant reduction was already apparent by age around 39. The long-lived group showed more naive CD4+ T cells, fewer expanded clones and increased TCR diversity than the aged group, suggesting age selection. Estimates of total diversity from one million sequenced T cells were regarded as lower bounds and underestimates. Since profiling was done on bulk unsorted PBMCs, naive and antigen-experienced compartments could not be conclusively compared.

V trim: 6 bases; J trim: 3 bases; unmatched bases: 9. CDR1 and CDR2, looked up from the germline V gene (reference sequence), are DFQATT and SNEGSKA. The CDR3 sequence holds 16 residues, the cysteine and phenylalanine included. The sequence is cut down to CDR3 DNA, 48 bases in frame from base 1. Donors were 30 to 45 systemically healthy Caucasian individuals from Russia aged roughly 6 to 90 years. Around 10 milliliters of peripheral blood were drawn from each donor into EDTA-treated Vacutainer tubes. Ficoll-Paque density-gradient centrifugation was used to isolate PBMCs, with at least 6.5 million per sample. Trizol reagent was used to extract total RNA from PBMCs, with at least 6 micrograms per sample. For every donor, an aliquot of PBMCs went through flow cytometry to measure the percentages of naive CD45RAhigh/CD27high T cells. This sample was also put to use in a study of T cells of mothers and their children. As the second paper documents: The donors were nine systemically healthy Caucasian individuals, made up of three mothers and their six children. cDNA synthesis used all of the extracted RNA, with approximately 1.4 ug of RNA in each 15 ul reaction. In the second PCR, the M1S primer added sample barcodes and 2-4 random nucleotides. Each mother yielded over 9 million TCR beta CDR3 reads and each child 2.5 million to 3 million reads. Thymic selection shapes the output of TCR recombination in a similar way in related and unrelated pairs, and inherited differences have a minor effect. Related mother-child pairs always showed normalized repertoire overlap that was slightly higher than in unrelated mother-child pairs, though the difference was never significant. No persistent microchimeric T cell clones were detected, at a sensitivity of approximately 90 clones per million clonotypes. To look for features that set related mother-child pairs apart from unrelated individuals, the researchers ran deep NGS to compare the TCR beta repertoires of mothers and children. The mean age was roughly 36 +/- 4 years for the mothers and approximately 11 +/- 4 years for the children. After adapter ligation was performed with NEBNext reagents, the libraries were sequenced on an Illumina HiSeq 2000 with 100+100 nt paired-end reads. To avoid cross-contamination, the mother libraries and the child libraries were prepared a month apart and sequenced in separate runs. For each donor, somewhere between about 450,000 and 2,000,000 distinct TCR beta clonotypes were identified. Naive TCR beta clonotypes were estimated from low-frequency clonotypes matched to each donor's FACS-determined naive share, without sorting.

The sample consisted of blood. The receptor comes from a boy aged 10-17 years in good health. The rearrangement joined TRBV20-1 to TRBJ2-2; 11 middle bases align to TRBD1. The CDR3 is CSASVGDRGDTGELFF. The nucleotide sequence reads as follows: TGCAGTGCGAGTGTAGGGGACAGGGGGGACACCGGGGAGCTGTTTTTT.